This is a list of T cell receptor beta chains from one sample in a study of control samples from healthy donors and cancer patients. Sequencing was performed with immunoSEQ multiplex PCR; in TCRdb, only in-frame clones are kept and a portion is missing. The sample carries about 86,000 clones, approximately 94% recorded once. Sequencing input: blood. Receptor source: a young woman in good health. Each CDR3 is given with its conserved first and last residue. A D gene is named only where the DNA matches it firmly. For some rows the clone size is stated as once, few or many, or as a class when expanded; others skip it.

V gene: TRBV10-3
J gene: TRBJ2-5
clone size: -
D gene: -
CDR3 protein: CAISEGGGQETQYF
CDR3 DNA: TGTGCCATCAGTGAGGGTGGCGGGCAAGAGACCCAGTACTTC

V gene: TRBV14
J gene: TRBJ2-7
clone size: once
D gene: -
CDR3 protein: CASSQGGRVTYEQYF
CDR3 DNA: TGTGCCAGCAGCCAAGGGGGCAGGGTAACCTACGAGCAGTACTTC

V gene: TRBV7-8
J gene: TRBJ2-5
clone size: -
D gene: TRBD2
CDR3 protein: CASSPPLAEKPEETQYF
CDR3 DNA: TGTGCCAGCAGCCCACCACTAGCGGAAAAGCCGGAGGAGACCCAGTACTTC

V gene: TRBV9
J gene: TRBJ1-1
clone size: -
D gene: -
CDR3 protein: CASSVVSGVLNTEAFF
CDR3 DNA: TGTGCCAGCAGCGTAGTTTCTGGGGTTCTTAACACTGAAGCTTTCTTT

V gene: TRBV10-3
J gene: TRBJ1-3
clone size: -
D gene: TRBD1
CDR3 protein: CAIQPIRGEGNTIYF
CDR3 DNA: TGTGCCATACAGCCTATCAGGGGGGAAGGAAACACCATATATTTT

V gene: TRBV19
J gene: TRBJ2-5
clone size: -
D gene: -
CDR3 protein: CASRRRLDETQYF
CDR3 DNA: TGTGCCAGTAGGCGGAGGTTAGACGAGACCCAGTACTTC

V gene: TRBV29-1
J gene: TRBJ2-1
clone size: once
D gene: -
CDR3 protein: CSVTGEADEQFF
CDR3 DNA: TGCAGCGTTACAGGGGAGGCGGATGAGCAGTTCTTC

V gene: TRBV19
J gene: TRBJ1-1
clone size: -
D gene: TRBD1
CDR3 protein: CASKKQGDTEAFF
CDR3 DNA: TGTGCCAGTAAAAAACAGGGGGACACTGAAGCTTTCTTT

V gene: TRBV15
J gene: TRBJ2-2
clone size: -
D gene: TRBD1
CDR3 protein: CATKEGDRGSRELFF
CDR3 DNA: TGTGCCACCAAAGAGGGGGACAGGGGGTCGAGGGAGCTGTTTTTT

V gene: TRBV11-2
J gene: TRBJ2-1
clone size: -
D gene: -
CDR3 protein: CASSLVAGQGPFSYNEQFF
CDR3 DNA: TGTGCCAGCAGCTTAGTCGCTGGGCAGGGGCCCTTCTCCTACAATGAGCAGTTCTTC

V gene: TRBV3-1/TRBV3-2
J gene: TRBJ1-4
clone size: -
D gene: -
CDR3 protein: CASSRRQPTGEKLFF
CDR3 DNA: TGTGCCAGCAGCCGACGACAACCAACGGGTGAAAAACTGTTTTTT

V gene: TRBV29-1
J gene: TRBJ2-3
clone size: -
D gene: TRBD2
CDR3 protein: CSVGALAGGLTDTQYF
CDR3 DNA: TGCAGCGTGGGGGCGCTAGCGGGGGGGCTCACAGATACGCAGTATTTT

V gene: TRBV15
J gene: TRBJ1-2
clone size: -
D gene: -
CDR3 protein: CATSRESGRLDDGYTF
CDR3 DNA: TGTGCCACCAGTAGAGAGAGTGGCAGGTTGGACGATGGCTACACCTTC

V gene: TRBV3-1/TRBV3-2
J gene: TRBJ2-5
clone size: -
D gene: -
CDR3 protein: CASSLRGGQETQYF
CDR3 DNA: TGTGCCAGCAGTCTCCGAGGGGGCCAAGAGACCCAGTACTTC

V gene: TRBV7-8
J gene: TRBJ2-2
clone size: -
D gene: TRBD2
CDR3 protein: CASRPASGKGELFF
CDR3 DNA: TGTGCCAGCCGGCCGGCTAGCGGAAAAGGGGAGCTGTTTTTT

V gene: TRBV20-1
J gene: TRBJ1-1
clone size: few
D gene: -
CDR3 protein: CSASVGHTEAFF
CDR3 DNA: TGCAGTGCTAGTGTAGGGCACACTGAAGCTTTCTTT

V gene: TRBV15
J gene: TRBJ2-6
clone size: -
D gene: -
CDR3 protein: CATSRARAGANVLTF
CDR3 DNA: TGTGCCACCAGCAGAGCCAGGGCTGGGGCCAACGTCCTGACTTTC

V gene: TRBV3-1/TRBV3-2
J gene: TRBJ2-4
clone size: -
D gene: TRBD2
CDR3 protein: CASSQDGTSGAKNIQYF
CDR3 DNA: TGTGCCAGCAGCCAAGACGGGACTAGCGGAGCAAAAAACATTCAGTACTTC

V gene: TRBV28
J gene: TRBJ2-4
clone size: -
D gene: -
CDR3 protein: CASSLGVGNIQYF
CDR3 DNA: TGTGCCAGCAGTTTAGGGGTCGGCAACATTCAGTACTTC

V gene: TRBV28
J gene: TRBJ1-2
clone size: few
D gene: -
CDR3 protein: CASNTQGNGYTF
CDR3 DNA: TGTGCCAGCAATACCCAGGGAAACGGCTACACCTTC

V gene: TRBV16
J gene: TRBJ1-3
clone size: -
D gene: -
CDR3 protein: CASSHHGSSGNTIYF
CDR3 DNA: TGTGCCAGCAGCCACCACGGAAGCTCTGGAAACACCATATATTTT

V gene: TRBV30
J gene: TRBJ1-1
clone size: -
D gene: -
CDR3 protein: CAWRVQSQGTEAFF
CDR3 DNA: TGTGCCTGGAGGGTTCAGAGTCAGGGCACTGAAGCTTTCTTT

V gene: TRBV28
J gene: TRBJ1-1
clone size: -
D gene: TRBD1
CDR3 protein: CASSLGQGAVTEAFF
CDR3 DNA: TGTGCCAGCAGTTTAGGACAGGGGGCGGTCACTGAAGCTTTCTTT

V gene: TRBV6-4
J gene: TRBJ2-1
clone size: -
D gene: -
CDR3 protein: CASSLGSGSGHEQFF
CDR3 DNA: TGTGCCAGCAGTCTGGGTAGTGGGAGTGGGCATGAGCAGTTCTTC

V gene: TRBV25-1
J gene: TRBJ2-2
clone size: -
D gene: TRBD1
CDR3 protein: CASSDRDRGNTGELFF
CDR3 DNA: TGTGCCAGCAGTGATAGGGACAGGGGTAACACCGGGGAGCTGTTTTTT